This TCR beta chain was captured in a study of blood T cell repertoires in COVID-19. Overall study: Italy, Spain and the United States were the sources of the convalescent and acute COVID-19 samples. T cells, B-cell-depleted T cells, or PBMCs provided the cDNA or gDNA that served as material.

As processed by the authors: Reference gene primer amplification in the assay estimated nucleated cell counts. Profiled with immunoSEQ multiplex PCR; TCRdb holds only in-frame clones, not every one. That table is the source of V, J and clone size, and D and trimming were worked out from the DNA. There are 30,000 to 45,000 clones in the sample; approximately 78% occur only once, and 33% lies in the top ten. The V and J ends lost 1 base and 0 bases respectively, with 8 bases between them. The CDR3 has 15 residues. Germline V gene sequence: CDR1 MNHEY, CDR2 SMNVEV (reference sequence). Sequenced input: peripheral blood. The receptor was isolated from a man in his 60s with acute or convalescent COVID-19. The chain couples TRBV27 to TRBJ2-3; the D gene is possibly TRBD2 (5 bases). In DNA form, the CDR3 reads TGTGCCAGCAGTTTATTAGCGACTAGCACAGATACGCAGTATTTT. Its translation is CASSLLATSTDTQYF.